Each of the 29 T cell receptor beta chains below was sequenced from the same sample in a study of post-analysis software for immune sequencing data. Unique molecular identifiers were present in the TCR beta cDNA libraries. TCRdb ran MiXCR on the PCR reads and lists one entry per CDR3 protein. Here the sample spans about 560,000 distinct CDR3 sequences, about 40% being singletons. No cognate antigen is known for these TCRs. Findings of the study overall: About 5 TRBV segments were more frequent in patients than controls; TRBV5-6, TRBV5-1 and TRBV20-1 belonged to this group.

The sample was blood. The origin of the receptors is a girl between 5 and 17 years old with multiple sclerosis.

This clonotype was seen a handful of times. This chain uses TRBV7-2 with TRBJ2-4, with TRBD2 matching over 9 bases. The J call is uncertain, as TRBJ2-5 better fits the DNA end. The CDR3 extends over 15 amino acids. Looked up from germline, CDR1 is SGHTA and CDR2 is FQGNSA. CDR3 coding DNA: TGTGCCAGCAGAAGGGGCGGGGGGGTTCTTGAGACCCAGTACTTC. It specifies CASRRGGGVLETQYF.

The chain employs TRBV20-1 and TRBJ1-5, with D possibly TRBD1 on 5 matching bases. Germline CDR1 and CDR2: DFQATT and SNEGSKA (reference sequence). The germline V and J ends were trimmed by 6 bases and 4 bases, with 10 bases remaining between them. The CDR3 has 12 residues. CDR3 coding DNA: TGCAGTGCATCGGAGGGGAATCAGCCCCAGCATTTT. Encoded protein: CSASEGNQPQHF.

V and J are TRBV20-1 and TRBJ2-1, with D possibly matching TRBD2 (5 bases). Deletions cut 4 bases from V and 9 bases from J, with 13 bases between. The CDR3 loop spans 12 amino acids. Per germline, CDR1 DFQATT and CDR2 SNEGSKA (reference sequence). The chain's CDR3 is CSATGTRVEQFF. CDR3 DNA sequence: TGCAGTGCTACCGGTACTAGAGTTGAGCAGTTCTTC.

A few counts support this clonotype. The CDR3 loop reads CASRGQGIFGYTF. CDR3 nucleotide sequence: TGTGCCAGCCGAGGACAGGGAATTTTTGGCTACACCTTC. V gene TRBV6-2 or TRBV6-3 combines with J gene TRBJ1-2; 8 nucleotides agree with TRBD1. Germline V gives CDR1 MNHEY, CDR2 SVGEGT. The CDR3 sequence is 13 residues long. The V and J ends lost 8 bases and 7 bases, in that order; junction bases with no gene match: 9.

V and J are TRBV27 and TRBJ1-4; D ambiguous. V was cut by 5 bases and J by 5 bases, with 21 bases left in between. The CDR3 extends over 17 amino acids. CDR1 is MNHEY and CDR2 is SMNVEV in the germline V gene (reference sequence). The CDR3: CASSLTTYPSANEKLFF. CDR3 coding DNA: TGTGCCAGCAGTCTCACGACGTATCCTTCGGCGAATGAAAAACTGTTTTTT. The whole variable domain, filled in from reference TRBV27 and TRBJ1-4, reads EAQVTQNPRYLITVTGKKLTVTCSQNMNHEYMSWYRQDPGLGLRQIYYSMNVEVTDKGDVPEGYKVSRKEKRNFPLILESPSPNQTSLYFCASSLTTYPSANEKLFFGSGTQLSVL.

This clonotype was observed a few times. The chain combines TRBV6-1 with TRBJ2-1, with 8 nucleotides matching TRBD2. From germline, CDR1 is MNHNS and CDR2 SASEGT. This CDR3 has 16 amino acids. The J segment lost 5 bases and the V segment lost 2 bases, leaving 8 bases of the junction unmatched. The CDR3 region is CASSELFGRVDNEQFF. The CDR3 nucleotides read TGTGCCAGCAGTGAACTCTTCGGGAGGGTTGACAATGAGCAGTTCTTC.

The chain uses TRBV12-3 or TRBV12-4 and TRBJ2-5, with 9 bases matching TRBD2. With 1 base clipped from V and 2 bases from J, the junction kept 2 bases outside the gene matches. The CDR3 consists of 15 residues. CDR3 DNA sequence: TGTGCCAGCAGTTTAGGGACTAGCGTTCAAGAGACCCAGTACTTC. Translating it yields CASSLGTSVQETQYF.

This chain joins TRBV12-3 or TRBV12-4 and TRBJ2-1, with 12 positions matching TRBD2. V trimming: 1 base; J trimming: 8 bases; junction bases outside the gene matches: 15. This CDR3 has 19 residues. The CDR3, as DNA: TGTGCCAGCAGTTTAGATGTGGGACCTAGCGGGAGGGCCGTCTATGAGCAGTTCTTC. Amino acids: CASSLDVGPSGRAVYEQFF.

This chain connects TRBV11-2 to TRBJ2-1; TRBD2 matches at 8 bases. In germline, CDR1 is SGHAT, CDR2 FQNNGV. Trimming took 3 bases from V and 2 from J; bases not matched to a gene: 6. There are 16 residues in the CDR3. The chain's CDR3 is CASSFSGKGTYNEQFF. The CDR3 nucleotides read TGTGCCAGCAGCTTTAGCGGGAAAGGGACCTACAATGAGCAGTTCTTC.

This rearrangement joins TRBV5-5 to TRBJ2-3, with 7 bases aligning to TRBD1. The CDR3 loop spans 13 amino acids. The germline V gene encodes CDR1 SGHKS and CDR2 YYEKEE (reference sequence). V lost 4 bases and J lost 7; bases outside the gene matches: 6. CDR3 coding DNA: TGTGCCAGCAGCCCCGACAGGGCAAATACGCAGTATTTT. Encoded protein: CASSPDRANTQYF. The complete variable domain, with remaining parts taken from reference TRBV5-5 and TRBJ2-3, reads DAGVTQSPTHLIKTRGQQVTLRCSPISGHKSVSWYQQVLGQGPQFIFQYYEKEERGRGNFPDRFSARQFPNYSSELNVNALLLGDSALYLCASSPDRANTQYFGPGTRLTVL.

The J gene is TRBJ2-5, the V gene TRBV5-1; 10 nucleotides align to TRBD2. The ends lost 5 bases at V and 5 bases at J; junction bases unmatched: 9. Germline V gives CDR1 SGHRS, CDR2 YFSETQ. The CDR3 is 15 amino acids. CDR3 amino acids: CASRPLAGEGETQYF. In DNA form, the CDR3 reads TGCGCCAGCAGACCGCTAGCGGGAGAGGGGGAGACCCAGTACTTC.

In this sample, this clonotype turned up a few times. This chain links TRBV27 with TRBJ2-1, with a possible D match to TRBD1 (5 bases). Between the trimmed V and J ends, which lost 6 bases and 5 bases, there was a span of 23 bases. Germline V gene sequence: CDR1 MNHEY, CDR2 SMNVEV (reference sequence). This CDR3 spans 17 amino acids. The CDR3 coding sequence is TGTGCCAGCAGCTTTCTCAATACAGCCAGGGTCGACAATGAGCAGTTCTTC. Protein product: CASSFLNTARVDNEQFF.

The rearrangement links TRBV10-3 to TRBJ2-7; D ambiguous. The CDR3 sequence is 13 residues long. Trimming left V 3 bases short and J 3 bases short, with 9 bases between. Germline lookup yields CDR1 ENHRY and CDR2 SYGVKD. CDR3: CAISEQLDYEQYF. In nucleotides, the CDR3 is TGTGCCATCAGTGAACAATTGGACTACGAGCAGTACTTC.

This clonotype was found a few times. This chain links TRBV6-1 with TRBJ1-2; D is ambiguous. Germline V gives CDR1 MNHNS, CDR2 SASEGT. The CDR3 is 14 residues long. Trimming took off 0 bases at V and 8 bases at J, with 13 bases between the two ends. CDR3: CASSEALATNGYTF. As DNA, the CDR3 is TGTGCCAGCAGTGAAGCGCTGGCGACAAACGGCTACACCTTC.

This clonotype came up a few times. V is TRBV23-1 and J is TRBJ2-4, with unresolved D. TRBJ2-7 matches the DNA end more closely, so the J call is doubtful. TRBV23-1 is an open reading frame whose function is uncertain. The CDR3 runs to 14 residues. The DNA of the CDR3 is TGCGCCACCCCAGGCCCTAGAAAGGACTACGAGCAGTACTTC. It specifies CATPGPRKDYEQYF.

This chain uses TRBV12-3 or TRBV12-4 with TRBJ2-3; D gene uncertain. The CDR3 contains 15 residues. With 6 bases removed from V and 2 bases from J, the gap between germline ends came to 15 bases. CDR3 DNA sequence: TGTGCCAGCAGGTTTGAGACCGTTTACACAGATACGCAGTATTTT. Translated, it gives CASRFETVYTDTQYF.

The genes are TRBV5-1 and TRBJ2-5, with 7 positions matching TRBD2. The junction had 2 bases not matched to a gene; V was cut back by 0 bases and J by 0 bases. Germline V gene data show CDR1 as SGHRS and CDR2 as YFSETQ. The CDR3 length is 15 residues. This CDR3 reads CASSLGGGNQETQYF. DNA of the CDR3: TGCGCCAGCAGCTTGGGCGGGGGAAACCAAGAGACCCAGTACTTC.

The chain combines TRBV25-1 with TRBJ2-2, with 11 positions matching TRBD2. The CDR3 consists of 16 residues. Germline V gene sequence: CDR1 MGHDK, CDR2 SYGVNS. Germline trimming cut 5 bases from V and 5 bases from J; bases unmatched to any gene: 7. The CDR3 is CASSPLLAGETGELFF. The DNA of the CDR3 is TGTGCCAGCAGTCCGCTACTAGCGGGAGAGACCGGGGAGCTGTTTTTT.

This chain uses TRBV6-5 with TRBJ2-7; the match to TRBD1 covers 11 bases. This CDR3 is built from 16 residues. From germline, CDR1 is MNHEY and CDR2 SVGAGI. With V trimmed by 7 bases and J by 3 bases, 11 bases remained unmatched. In DNA form, the CDR3 reads TGTGCCAGCACCGGGACAGGGGGTCGGGGATGCTACGAGCAGTACTTC. Its protein is CASTGTGGRGCYEQYF.

The sample holds a few counts of this clonotype. The rearrangement links TRBV12-3 or TRBV12-4 to TRBJ1-2; possibly TRBD1 for D (5 bases). The CDR3 is 14 amino acids. Trimming cost V 5 bases and J 2 bases, with 12 bases left between them. Written as DNA, the CDR3 is TGTGCCAGCAGTCCCATGGGACCGAACTATGGCTACACCTTC. It is translated as CASSPMGPNYGYTF.

The V call is TRBV27, the J call TRBJ2-5; the match to TRBD1 covers 8 bases. Per the germline V gene, CDR1 is MNHEY and CDR2 is SMNVEV (reference sequence). Trimming removed 3 bases from V and 11 bases from J; junction bases left unmatched: 8. CDR3 size: 13 residues. For the CDR3, the DNA is TGTGCCAGCAGTTTCGCCAGGGGGCTGATGCAGTACTTC. The encoded protein is CASSFARGLMQYF.

CDR3 sequence reads: CSTMGQGSYNEQFF. CDR3 nucleotide sequence: TGCAGTACTATGGGACAGGGTTCCTACAATGAGCAGTTCTTC. The chain recombines TRBV20-1 with TRBJ2-1; 9 nucleotides line up with TRBD1. CDR1 and CDR2 from the germline V gene are DFQATT and SNEGSKA (reference sequence). V lost 8 bases, J lost 1 base, and 6 bases stayed unmatched. This CDR3 has 14 amino acids.

The gene calls are TRBV12-5 and TRBJ1-2; 9 bases fit TRBD1. CDR3 length: 15 residues. CDR1 is LGHNT, CDR2 FRNRAP, per germline. The V segment lost 1 base and the J segment 8 bases; nucleotides outside the gene matches: 8. CDR3 residues: CASGLAWDRDNGYTF. Here the CDR3 DNA reads TGTGCTAGTGGTTTGGCCTGGGACAGGGATAACGGCTACACCTTC.

V and J are TRBV7-6 and TRBJ1-2; the D is unclear. This CDR3 has 17 residues. CDR1 is SGHVS and CDR2 is FNYEAQ in the germline V gene. The germline V and J ends were trimmed by 1 base and 5 bases, with 20 bases remaining between them. The CDR3 nucleotides read TGTGCCAGCAGCTTAGAGGGCAGGTCTTCAACGGCTTATGGCTACACCTTC. Residues: CASSLEGRSSTAYGYTF.

This clonotype was detected a few times. This chain connects TRBV25-1 to TRBJ2-7; D ambiguous. V was trimmed by 3 bases and J by 4 bases, leaving 7 bases between them. The CDR3 spans 12 residues. Per the germline V gene, CDR1 is MGHDK and CDR2 is SYGVNS. The CDR3 nucleotides read TGTGCCAGCAGTGACGGCAGGTACGAGCAGTACTTC. It is translated as CASSDGRYEQYF.

The V call is TRBV6-4, the J call TRBJ1-5; D might be TRBD1 (6 bases). V was cut by 4 bases and J by 2 bases, with 9 bases left in between. The CDR3 sequence is 14 residues long. Germline V gene data show CDR1 as MRHNA and CDR2 as SNTAGT. The CDR3 nucleotides are TGTGCCAGCAGTGTGGACAGCCGCAATCAGCCCCAGCATTTT. This codes for CASSVDSRNQPQHF.

The genes are TRBV5-1 and TRBJ1-2; D gene uncertain. The V gene lost 3 bases and the J gene lost 1 base, with 10 bases spanning the gap. The CDR3 spans 14 residues. Germline CDR1 reads SGHRS; CDR2 reads YFSETQ. The CDR3 region has the DNA TGCGCCAGCAGCTCGGCAGTCCTTAACTATGGCTACACCTTC. Encoded protein: CASSSAVLNYGYTF.

This chain joins TRBV5-1 and TRBJ2-1; the D gene is possibly TRBD2 (6 bases). Germline V gene sequence: CDR1 SGHRS, CDR2 YFSETQ. This CDR3 spans 14 amino acids. The germline V and J ends were trimmed by 6 bases and 4 bases, with 14 bases remaining between them. CDR3 protein: CASTSYGGYNEQFF. The CDR3 bases are TGCGCCAGCACCTCCTACGGAGGGTACAATGAGCAGTTCTTC.

This clonotype was seen only a few times. This chain links TRBV20-1 with TRBJ1-2, with a possible D match to TRBD1 (6 bases). V was clipped by 2 bases and J by 6 bases, with 13 bases between them. There are 13 residues in the CDR3. Per the germline V gene, CDR1 is DFQATT and CDR2 is SNEGSKA (reference sequence). The CDR3 DNA sequence: TGCAGTGCTAGAAGGGGGGCGCGGGATGGCTACACCTTC. Protein product: CSARRGARDGYTF.